These 15 T cell receptor beta chains share one sample of origin, sequenced in a study of cytomegalovirus exposure and HLA in healthy donors. 60 Vbeta and 13 Jbeta primers were used in PCR. Produced via immunoSEQ multiplex PCR; TCRdb's table is partial and in-frame only. Of over 110,000 clones listed, around 80% were seen once; the top ten hold around 3.2%. Source material: PBMCs. These receptors were taken from a female donor in good health and CMV-seronegative.

In its sample, this clone was seen once. V and J are TRBV5-8 and TRBJ1-1, with D possibly being TRBD1 (5 bases). Trimming took off 4 bases at V and 0 bases at J, with 10 bases between the two ends. CDR1 is SGHTS and CDR2 is YDEGEE in the germline V gene. The CDR3 contains 14 residues. The CDR3 nucleotides read TGTGCCAGCAGCCGGACACTAATGAACACTGAAGCTTTCTTT. Amino acids: CASSRTLMNTEAFF.

The chain carries TRBV11-2 and TRBJ1-5; 7 bases match TRBD1. V shed 0 bases and J 7 bases; nucleotides not matched to a gene: 6. CDR1 and CDR2 from the germline V gene are SGHAT and FQNNGV. The CDR3 has 15 residues. CDR3 DNA: TGTGCCAGCAGCTTAGACCAGGGGGGCGTCCAGCCCCAGCATTTT. This sequence encodes CASSLDQGGVQPQHF.

The gene calls are TRBV10-3 and TRBJ2-5; 7 nucleotides align to TRBD2. CDR1 and CDR2 (germline): ENHRY, SYGVKD. J was trimmed by 2 bases and V by 1 base; bases with no gene match: 4. The length of the CDR3 is 15 residues. The CDR3 sequence: CAISELAGTQETQYF. DNA for the CDR3: TGTGCCATCAGTGAGTTAGCGGGTACTCAAGAGACCCAGTACTTC.

This clone was picked up one time. The V call is TRBV7-6, the J call TRBJ1-4, with a weak D call TRBD1 (5 bases). Germline V gene lookup returns CDR1 SGHVS and CDR2 FNYEAQ. With 3 bases removed from V and 8 bases from J, the gap between germline ends came to 13 bases. This CDR3 comprises 14 residues. The CDR3 DNA is TGTGCCAGCAGCTTTTGGGGCTTGGGGGAAAAACTGTTTTTT. It translates to CASSFWGLGEKLFF.

The chain is built from TRBV30 and TRBJ2-7, with TRBD2 matching 9 bases. This CDR3 has 13 residues. The V gene end was trimmed by 0 bases and the J gene end by 9 bases; junction bases not matched to a gene: 6. Germline V gene lookup returns CDR1 GTSNPN and CDR2 SVGIG (reference sequence). For the CDR3, the DNA is TGTGCCTGGAGTGTTGGTAGCGGGAGTGTGCAGTACTTC. It specifies CAWSVGSGSVQYF.

The rearrangement links TRBV5-1 to TRBJ1-2; 7 nucleotides match TRBD1. Trimming removed 3 bases from V and 4 bases from J; junction bases left unmatched: 0. Germline-derived CDR1 and CDR2 are SGHRS and YFSETQ. The CDR3 extends over 12 amino acids. The CDR3 DNA sequence: TGCGCCAGCAGCTGGGACAGCTATGGCTACACCTTC. Protein product: CASSWDSYGYTF.

V and J are TRBV13 and TRBJ1-1; 9 nucleotides agree with TRBD1. The CDR3 totals 16 residues. The germline gives CDR1 PRHDT, CDR2 FYEKMQ (reference sequence). V lost 4 bases and J lost 2; bases outside the gene matches: 8. DNA of the CDR3: TGTGCCAGCAGCTCAGCCGGGACAGGGTATAACACTGAAGCTTTCTTT. Residues: CASSSAGTGYNTEAFF.

As DNA, the CDR3 is TGTGCCAGCTCACCACCGTTTTCCGGGACTAGCGGGAGCGCTACGCAGTATTTT. It codes for CASSPPFSGTSGSATQYF. The J gene is TRBJ2-3, the V gene TRBV18; TRBD2 matches 14 bases. CDR1 KGHSH and CDR2 LQKENI come from the germline V gene. Losses at the gene ends were 0 bases for V and 8 bases for J; bases not matched to a gene: 10. The CDR3 spans 18 residues.

The chain joins TRBV28 to TRBJ1-4, with 7 bases aligning to TRBD1. This CDR3 region has 14 residues. Trimming removed 5 bases from V and 6 bases from J; junction bases left unmatched: 6. In germline, CDR1 is MDHEN, CDR2 SYDVKM. The CDR3 sequence is CASSKQGIYEKLFF. DNA of the CDR3: TGTGCCAGCAGTAAACAGGGGATATATGAAAAACTGTTTTTT. The full variable domain, with the rest looked up from reference TRBV28 and TRBJ1-4, is DVKVTQSSRYLVKRTGEKVFLECVQDMDHENMFWYRQDPGLGLRLIYFSYDVKMKEKGDIPEGYSVSREKKERFSLILESASTNQTSMYLCASSKQGIYEKLFFGSGTQLSVL.

The gene calls are TRBV30 and TRBJ2-5; D possibly corresponds to TRBD2 (6 bases). The CDR3 runs 14 residues. Germline values: CDR1 GTSNPN, CDR2 SVGIG (reference sequence). The ends were cut back, 0 bases at V and 4 bases at J, with 12 bases in the middle. The CDR3 spells CAWSVGGLRETQYF. In DNA, the CDR3 is TGTGCCTGGAGTGTTGGAGGGTTAAGAGAGACCCAGTACTTC.

The V and J genes are TRBV4-2 and TRBJ2-7; TRBD2 matches at 8 bases. The CDR3 has 14 amino acids. J was trimmed by 7 bases and V by 3 bases; bases with no gene match: 8. Germline CDR1 LGHNA, CDR2 YNFKEQ. CDR3 in DNA: TGTGCCAGCAGCCAGCTAGCGGGCCCTTCTGAGCAGTACTTC. Protein: CASSQLAGPSEQYF.

The chain has TRBV2 and TRBJ2-7; D unclear. Trimming took off 7 bases at V and 4 bases at J, with 17 bases between the two ends. Germline values: CDR1 SNHLY, CDR2 FYNNEI. The CDR3 covers 14 residues. The CDR3 bases are TGTGCCAGCACCATCGAGTCCCACGCGTACGAGCAGTACTTC. Residues: CASTIESHAYEQYF.

The chain links TRBV6-1 to TRBJ1-3, with D possibly matching TRBD1 (5 bases). CDR1 is MNHNS and CDR2 is SASEGT in the germline V gene. Deletions cut 4 bases from V and 0 bases from J, with 13 bases between. The CDR3 has 16 amino acids. The CDR3 reads CASSASRDYSGNTIYF. CDR3 bases: TGTGCCAGCAGTGCTTCCAGGGATTACTCTGGAAACACCATATATTTT.

This clone came up once. The DNA of the CDR3 is TGTGCCACCAGCAGTTACCCGGACAGGGGAGAAGGGACTAGCGGAGCCTACGAGCAGTACTTC. This sequence encodes CATSSYPDRGEGTSGAYEQYF. The genes are TRBV15 and TRBJ2-7, with 11 bases identical to TRBD2. Germline V CDR1 and CDR2: LNHNV, YYDKDF (reference sequence). Unmatched junction bases numbered 21, after V lost 3 bases and J lost 2 bases. This CDR3 has 21 residues.

This chain links TRBV9 with TRBJ1-2, with a weak D call TRBD1 (6 bases). The length of the CDR3 is 17 residues. V was trimmed by 3 bases and J by 2 bases, leaving 20 bases between them. Germline lookup yields CDR1 SGDLS and CDR2 YYNGEE. CDR3 in amino acids: CASSASLTGHINYGYTF. CDR3 sequence (DNA): TGTGCCAGCAGCGCTAGCTTAACGGGACATATAAACTATGGCTACACCTTC.